This T cell receptor (beta chain) was captured in a study of OX40 agonist ivuxolimab in advanced cancers. Study-level information: Ivuxolimab, which is an agonistic anti-OX40 (CD134) antibody, was administered to the patients.

TCRdb's copy holds only in-frame clones and misses some; the assay was immunoSEQ multiplex PCR. The sample records about 84,000 clones, over 85% being singletons. The CDR3 has 13 residues. Per germline, CDR1 KGHSH and CDR2 LQKENI. Between the trimmed V and J ends, which lost 6 bases and 2 bases, there was a span of 10 bases. The J gene is TRBJ2-5, the V gene TRBV18; TRBD2 is a possible D gene (5 bases). This specimen was CD4+ or CD8+ T cells sorted from blood, taken in a trial of the OX40 agonist ivuxolimab. This clonotype was obtained from an adult with an advanced solid tumor such as melanoma, head and neck, liver or kidney cancer. CDR3 nucleotide sequence: TGTGCCAGCTCCGGACTGCAGCAAGAGACCCAGTACTTC. Amino acids: CASSGLQQETQYF. The full variable domain, in which reference TRBV18 and TRBJ2-5 provide the parts outside the CDR3, is NAGVMQNPRHLVRRRGQEARLRCSPMKGHSHVYWYRQLPEEGLKFMVYLQKENIIDESGMPKERFSAEFPKEGPSILRIQQVVRGDSAAYFCASSGLQQETQYFGPGTRLLVL.